This TCR beta chain originates from a study of T cells in Graves' hyperthyroidism and ophthalmopathy. Researchers amplified the TCR beta CDR3 regions from RNA transcripts. In the first-round RT-PCR of the TCR CDR3, the HTBI primer set was used. TCRdb itself ran the multiplex PCR reads through MiXCR, one entry per CDR3 protein. The table records some 440,000 distinct CDR3 sequences, around 16% of them present only once. This clonotype was counted many times. The germline V gene encodes CDR1 DFQATT and CDR2 SNEGSKA (reference sequence). Trimming pared 4 bases from V and 3 bases from J, leaving 16 bases between. The CDR3 extends over 15 amino acids.

The rearrangement links TRBV20-1 to TRBJ1-3; no clear D. Material: blood. This TCR came from a woman aged 18 to 35 with Graves' hyperthyroidism. Here the CDR3 reads CSAMNLAENGNTIYF. CDR3 DNA sequence: TGCAGTGCTATGAATTTAGCAGAAAATGGAAACACCATATATTTT.